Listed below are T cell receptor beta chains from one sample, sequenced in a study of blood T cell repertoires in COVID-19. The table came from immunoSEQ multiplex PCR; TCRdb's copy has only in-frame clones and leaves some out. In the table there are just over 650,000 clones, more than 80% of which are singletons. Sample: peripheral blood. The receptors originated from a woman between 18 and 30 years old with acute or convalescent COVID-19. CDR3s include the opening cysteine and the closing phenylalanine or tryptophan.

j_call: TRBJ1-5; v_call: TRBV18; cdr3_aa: CASSRRGSSHQPQHF
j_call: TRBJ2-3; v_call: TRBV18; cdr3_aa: CASSHGLAGEQYF
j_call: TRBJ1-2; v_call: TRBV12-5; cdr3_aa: CASGLVRGTDYGYTF
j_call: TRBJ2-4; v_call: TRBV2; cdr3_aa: CASSSHALNKNIQYF
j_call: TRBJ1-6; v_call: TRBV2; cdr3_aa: CARYALEGNSPLHF
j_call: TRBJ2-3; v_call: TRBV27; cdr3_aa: CASSLLYGGDTQYF
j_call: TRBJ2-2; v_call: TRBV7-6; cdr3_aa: CASSGGTGRSGELFF
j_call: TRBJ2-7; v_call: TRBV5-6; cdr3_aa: CASSFQGYLYEQYF
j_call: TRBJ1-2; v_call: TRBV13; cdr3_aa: CASSFGDREGYGYTF
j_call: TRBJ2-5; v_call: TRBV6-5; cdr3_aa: CASRFNRAPQETQYF
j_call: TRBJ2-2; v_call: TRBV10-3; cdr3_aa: CAISESRLAGKGGELFF
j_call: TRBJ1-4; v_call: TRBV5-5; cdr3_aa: CASSTRQGWGEKLFF
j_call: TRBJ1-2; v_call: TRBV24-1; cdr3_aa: CATSDQGPNYGYTF
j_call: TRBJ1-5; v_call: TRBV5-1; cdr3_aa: CASSYDSQGQPQHF
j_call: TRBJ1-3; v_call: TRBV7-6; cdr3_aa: CASSSGTGKGNTIYF
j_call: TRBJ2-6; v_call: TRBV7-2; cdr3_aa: CASSAGGVGANVLTF
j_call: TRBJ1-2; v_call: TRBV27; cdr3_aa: CASSAGTGAGGYTF
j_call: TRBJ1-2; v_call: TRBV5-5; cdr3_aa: CASKESVSNYGYTF
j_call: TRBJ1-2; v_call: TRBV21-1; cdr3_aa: CASSKAWTGDVSYTF
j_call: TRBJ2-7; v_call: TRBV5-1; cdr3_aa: CASSLVALSRGRPLSDEQYF
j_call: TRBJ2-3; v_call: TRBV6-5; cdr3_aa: CASRQGVGRADTQYF
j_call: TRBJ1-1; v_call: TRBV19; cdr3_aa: CASSIPKDRKNTEAFF
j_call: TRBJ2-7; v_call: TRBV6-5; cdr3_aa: CASSYRDRGYEQYF
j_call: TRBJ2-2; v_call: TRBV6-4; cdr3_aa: CASSKVYRALNTGELFF
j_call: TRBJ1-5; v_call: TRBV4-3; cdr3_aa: CASSPGTGNQPQHF
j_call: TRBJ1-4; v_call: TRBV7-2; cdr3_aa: CASSFPQGETNEKLFF
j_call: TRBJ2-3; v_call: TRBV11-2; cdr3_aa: CASSLRLAGSTDTQYF
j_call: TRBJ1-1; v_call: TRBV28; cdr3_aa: CASSPGTVGNTEAFF
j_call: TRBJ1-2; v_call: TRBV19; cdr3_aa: CASSTVGANYGYTF